This T cell receptor (beta chain) derives from a study of cytomegalovirus exposure and HLA in healthy donors. As for the study in general: Later analysis reported that the 130 or so validation repertoires shared the platform of the roughly 680 first-cohort repertoires.

Regarding the study as a whole: Specific recognition of CMV antigens was confirmed in vitro for a few chains (all CMV-associated). Usually a TCR sequence was rare, but some public TCRs were found in many donors.

Data came from immunoSEQ multiplex PCR; TCRdb stores just in-frame clones and leaves some out. The repertoire holds tens of thousands of clones, with around 95% as singletons. A word on this clone: Its specificity is unknown.

CDR3 length: 15 amino acids. CDR1 is SEHNR and CDR2 is FQNEAQ in the germline V gene (reference sequence). Trimming removed 5 bases from V and 1 base from J, with 11 bases in between. Input material: PBMCs. This receptor was obtained from a man aged 18 to 30 in good health and CMV-seropositive. The chain joins TRBV7-9 to TRBJ2-2; tentative D call: TRBD2 (5 bases). Here the CDR3 DNA reads TGTGCCAGCAGCCCCCGGGAAAGGAACACCGGGGAGCTGTTTTTT. Residues: CASSPRERNTGELFF.